This is a list of T cell receptor beta chains from one sample in a study of T-cell reconstitution after alpha-beta-depleted transplantation in children. TCRdb recomputed calls from the PCR reads with MiXCR, one row per CDR3 protein. The sample records 440,000 or so distinct CDR3 sequences, roughly 11% being singletons. The specimen comprised PBMCs from the stem cell graft donor, sampled from the stem cell graft. The receptors originated from a human donor who donated a stem cell graft to a child with acute myeloid leukemia. The CDR3 runs from the conserved cysteine through the conserved F or W. D genes are given only for firm matches. Size values are once, few and many counts, or a class for expanded clones, and some rows have none.

TRBJ2-3,TRBV29-1,few,TRBD2,CSVEVAGVDTQYF,TGCAGCGTTGAAGTAGCGGGAGTGGATACGCAGTATTTT
TRBJ1-1,TRBV11-2,-,-,CASSLVRGLDTEAFF,TGTGCCAGCAGCTTAGTACGGGGGCTTGACACTGAAGCTTTCTTT
TRBJ2-3,TRBV20-1,-,-,CSAFRGADTQYF,TGCAGTGCTTTTCGGGGCGCAGATACGCAGTATTTT
TRBJ2-4,TRBV4-3,few,-,CASSQDSTRNIQYF,TGCGCCAGCAGCCAAGATTCAACGAGGAACATTCAGTACTTC
TRBJ2-7,TRBV5-1,-,-,CASSLVSEGYEQYF,TGCGCCAGCAGCTTGGTTTCCGAGGGCTACGAGCAGTACTTC
TRBJ2-6,TRBV10-3,few,-,CAISGGLGGANVLTF,TGTGCCATCAGTGGGGGACTCGGAGGGGCCAACGTCCTGACTTTC
TRBJ2-2,TRBV3-1,-,-,CTISLRPLGRRTNTGELFF,TGTACCATCAGTTTACGGCCCTTGGGGCGGCGTACGAACACAGGGGAGCTGTTTTTT
TRBJ2-5,TRBV11-2,-,-,CASSLDGPFGTQYF,TGTGCCAGCAGCTTAGATGGGCCCTTTGGGACCCAGTACTTC
TRBJ2-4,TRBV9,-,-,CASSQSKLSNIQYF,TGTGCCAGCAGCCAGTCCAAGCTCTCCAACATTCAGTACTTC
TRBJ1-5,TRBV10-3,few,-,CAISAQGGGNQPQHF,TGTGCCATCAGTGCTCAGGGAGGTGGCAATCAGCCCCAGCATTTT
TRBJ2-2,TRBV30,-,TRBD2,CALGRLAGELFF,TGTGCCCTCGGGAGGTTGGCGGGGGAGCTGTTTTTT
TRBJ1-5,TRBV29-1,few,-,CSFADGGGQPQHF,TGCAGCTTTGCGGACGGGGGTGGGCAGCCCCAGCATTTT
TRBJ2-3,TRBV20-1,few,-,CSLSGLLDTQYF,TGCAGCCTTAGCGGCCTTCTGGATACGCAGTATTTT
TRBJ1-1,TRBV12-3/TRBV12-4,-,-,CASSFLWGTEAFF,TGTGCCAGCAGTTTTTTGTGGGGGACTGAAGCTTTCTTT
TRBJ2-5,TRBV6-2/TRBV6-3,few,-,CASRTQNQETQYF,TGTGCCAGCAGGACGCAGAACCAAGAGACCCAGTACTTC
TRBJ2-4,TRBV5-8,few,-,CASSLAGASKNIQYF,TGTGCCAGCAGCTTGGCCGGCGCATCCAAAAACATTCAGTACTTC
TRBJ1-4,TRBV7-2,few,TRBD1,CASSQDRGSEKLFF,TGTGCCAGCAGCCAAGACAGGGGAAGTGAAAAACTGTTTTTT
TRBJ2-7,TRBV20-1,few,-,CSARQRETEQYF,TGCAGTGCTAGACAAAGGGAAACCGAGCAGTACTTC
TRBJ2-7,TRBV5-5,many,-,CASSSGWTGYEQYF,TGTGCCAGCAGCTCTGGGTGGACCGGTTACGAGCAGTACTTC
TRBJ2-1,TRBV29-1,many,TRBD1,CSGVTGVNEQFF,TGCAGCGGAGTAACAGGGGTAAATGAGCAGTTCTTC
TRBJ2-3,TRBV9,-,TRBD2,CASSVPGLAGQTSSTDTQYF,TGTGCCAGCAGCGTACCGGGACTAGCGGGGCAAACATCTAGCACAGATACGCAGTATTTT
TRBJ1-1,TRBV27,few,-,CASGDAGHPLNTEAFF,TGTGCCAGCGGAGACGCGGGACACCCACTCAACACTGAAGCTTTCTTT
TRBJ2-1,TRBV6-1,few,-,CASRRGRGVNNEQFF,TGTGCCAGCAGACGGGGGCGGGGAGTCAACAATGAGCAGTTCTTC
TRBJ1-1,TRBV9,-,-,CASSAGPLNTEAFF,TGTGCCAGCAGCGCGGGACCTTTGAACACTGAAGCTTTCTTT
TRBJ2-7,TRBV15,few,-,CATSRDLSASYEQYF,TGTGCCACCAGCAGGGACTTATCTGCCTCCTACGAGCAGTACTTC
TRBJ1-2,TRBV12-3/TRBV12-4,-,-,CASSLRRAVGGYTF,TGTGCCAGCAGTTTAAGGAGGGCCGTGGGTGGCTACACCTTC
TRBJ2-5,TRBV4-1,few,TRBD1,CASSQFSEGDRETQYF,TGCGCCAGCAGCCAATTCTCTGAAGGGGACAGGGAGACCCAGTACTTC
TRBJ2-3,TRBV20-1,few,-,CSASPGTGDTQYF,TGCAGTGCTTCCCCCGGGACCGGAGATACGCAGTATTTT
TRBJ2-1,TRBV20-1,few,TRBD2,CSAIAGLAYNEQFF,TGCAGTGCTATCGCGGGACTAGCGTACAATGAGCAGTTCTTC
TRBJ1-1,TRBV12-3/TRBV12-4,many,-,CASSFWTGGGTEAFF,TGTGCCAGCAGTTTTTGGACGGGAGGGGGCACTGAAGCTTTCTTT
TRBJ2-1,TRBV7-2,-,-,CASSLARGGPSSYNEQFF,TGTGCCAGCAGCTTAGCGCGAGGGGGGCCGAGCTCCTACAATGAGCAGTTCTTC
TRBJ2-7,TRBV11-2,-,TRBD1,CASSYLTGTSYEQYF,TGTGCCAGCAGCTACTTGACAGGGACCTCCTACGAGCAGTACTTC
TRBJ2-3,TRBV28,-,TRBD2,CASSSPTPSGGPTDTQYF,TGTGCCAGCAGTTCCCCAACCCCTAGCGGGGGGCCCACAGATACGCAGTATTTT
TRBJ1-4,TRBV10-2,many,-,CASTYERRDEKLFF,TGCGCCAGCACCTACGAAAGGCGGGATGAAAAACTGTTTTTT
TRBJ1-4,TRBV20-1,-,-,CSASLGASRRGEKLFF,TGCAGTGCTAGTCTCGGGGCTTCACGCCGAGGTGAAAAACTGTTTTTT
TRBJ2-1,TRBV20-1,few,TRBD2,CSAPNPGLAGNEQFF,TGCAGTGCCCCGAACCCGGGACTAGCGGGCAATGAGCAGTTCTTC
TRBJ1-5,TRBV4-2,few,-,CASSQEPRGPGQHF,TGTGCCAGCAGCCAGGAACCGAGGGGTCCCGGTCAACATTTT
TRBJ2-4,TRBV5-1,many,-,CASSLLTRAAKNIQYF,TGCGCCAGCAGCTTGTTGACCCGGGCGGCCAAAAACATTCAGTACTTC
TRBJ1-2,TRBV9,few,TRBD1,CASSVDGTGAYGYTF,TGTGCCAGCAGCGTTGACGGGACAGGAGCCTATGGCTACACCTTC
TRBJ1-5,TRBV6-2/TRBV6-3,few,-,CASSYVRANQPQHF,TGTGCCAGCAGTTACGTGAGGGCCAATCAGCCCCAGCATTTT
TRBJ2-1,TRBV20-1,few,-,CSAQRKRTYNEQFF,TGCAGTGCCCAACGGAAGCGGACGTACAATGAGCAGTTCTTC
TRBJ1-4,TRBV30,once,-,CAWNQGGPHEKLFF,TGTGCCTGGAACCAGGGCGGACCCCATGAAAAACTGTTTTTT
TRBJ2-1,TRBV29-1,few,-,CSVVNYAWNEQFF,TGCAGCGTTGTTAACTATGCGTGGAATGAGCAGTTCTTC
TRBJ2-1,TRBV6-2/TRBV6-3,-,TRBD2,CASSYVAGGSYNEQFF,TGTGCCAGCAGTTATGTCGCGGGAGGGTCCTACAATGAGCAGTTCTTC
TRBJ2-4,TRBV28,many,TRBD2,CASSLGLFTFEPGGPGVTKNIQYF,TGTGCCAGCAGTTTGGGTCTTTTCACCTTCGAGCCGGGGGGGCCGGGAGTGACCAAAAACATTCAGTACTTC
TRBJ2-7,TRBV27,many,TRBD2,CASSLRVGTDPTKGLAGSYEQYF,TGTGCCAGCAGTTTACGCGTTGGGACAGACCCTACAAAAGGACTAGCGGGATCCTACGAGCAGTACTTC
TRBJ1-2,TRBV3-1,-,-,CASSQERANYGYTF,TGTGCCAGCAGCCAAGAAAGGGCTAACTATGGCTACACCTTC
TRBJ2-5,TRBV20-1,many,TRBD2,CSARQEGVAGEETQYF,TGCAGTGCTAGACAAGAGGGTGTAGCGGGAGAAGAGACCCAGTACTTC
TRBJ1-1,TRBV20-1,-,TRBD1,CSASELDRGSNTEAFF,TGCAGTGCTAGCGAACTGGACAGGGGGTCAAACACTGAAGCTTTCTTT
TRBJ2-3,TRBV10-3,few,TRBD1,CAISPGPGTGSPDTQYF,TGTGCCATCAGTCCTGGACCCGGGACAGGGTCCCCAGATACGCAGTATTTT
TRBJ2-7,TRBV6-5,few,-,CASSYSNHGYEQYF,TGTGCCAGCAGTTACTCGAATCACGGCTACGAGCAGTACTTC
TRBJ2-5,TRBV5-1,few,-,CASSLVAERRGETQYF,TGCGCCAGCAGCTTGGTGGCGGAGCGGCGGGGCGAGACCCAGTACTTC
TRBJ1-6,TRBV6-2/TRBV6-3,few,TRBD1,CASSTGVKALHF,TGTGCCAGCAGTACAGGGGTGAAGGCCCTCCACTTT
TRBJ2-1,TRBV19,many,-,CASSIVSGWTGETEQFF,TGTGCCAGTAGTATAGTCTCAGGGTGGACGGGGGAAACTGAGCAGTTCTTC
TRBJ2-1,TRBV30,-,-,CAWTRTGEQFF,TGTGCCTGGACCAGAACGGGTGAGCAGTTCTTC
TRBJ1-6,TRBV7-9,-,-,CASSLTAIAPFHF,TGTGCCAGCAGCTTAACCGCCATAGCACCCTTCCACTTT
TRBJ2-1,TRBV12-3/TRBV12-4,-,TRBD2,CASRRRTSGSYNEQFF,TGTGCCAGCAGGCGGCGGACTAGCGGGAGCTACAATGAGCAGTTCTTC
TRBJ2-5,TRBV6-5,few,-,CASSYDGKETQYF,TGTGCCAGCAGTTACGACGGAAAAGAGACCCAGTACTTC
TRBJ2-1,TRBV20-1,few,-,CSANALLRDYNEQFF,TGCAGTGCCAACGCACTCCTTCGGGATTACAATGAGCAGTTCTTC
TRBJ1-2,TRBV6-1,few,-,CASIQAFNYGYTF,TGTGCCAGCATTCAGGCGTTCAACTATGGCTACACCTTC